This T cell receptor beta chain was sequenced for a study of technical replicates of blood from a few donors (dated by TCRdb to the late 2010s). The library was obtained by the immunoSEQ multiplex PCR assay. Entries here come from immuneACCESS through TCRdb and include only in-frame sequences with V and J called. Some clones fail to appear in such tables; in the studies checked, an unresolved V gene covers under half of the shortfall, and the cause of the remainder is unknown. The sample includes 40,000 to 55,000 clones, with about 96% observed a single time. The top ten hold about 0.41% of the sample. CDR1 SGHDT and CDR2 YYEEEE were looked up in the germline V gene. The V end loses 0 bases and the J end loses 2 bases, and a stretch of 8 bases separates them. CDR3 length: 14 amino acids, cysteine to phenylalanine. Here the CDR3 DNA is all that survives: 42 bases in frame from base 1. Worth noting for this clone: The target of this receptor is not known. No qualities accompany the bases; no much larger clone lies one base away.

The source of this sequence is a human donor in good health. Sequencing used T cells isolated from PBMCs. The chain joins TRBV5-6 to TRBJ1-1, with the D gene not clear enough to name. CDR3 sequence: CASSLGARNTEAFF. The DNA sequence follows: TGTGCCAGCAGCTTGGGAGCTCGCAACACTGAAGCTTTCTTT.